This record looks at one T cell receptor (beta chain) sequence and its context. The antigen remains undetermined. The data are from a study of shared clonotypes between healthy human individuals. Findings and caveats of the study: Several donors shared approximately 5% of their naive CD4 clonotypes. It was the few donors that limited the genetic and exposure-history diversity represented.

Once extracted for a subset, genomic DNA was divided evenly among several immunoSEQ plates. Libraries were prepared by immunoSEQ multiplex PCR; TCRdb keeps only in-frame clonotypes and omits some of them. There are about 2 million clones in the sample; roughly 96% occur only once, and more than 0.1% lies in the top ten. The receptor was derived from a man between 18 and 35 years old in good health. Specimen: naive CD4+ T cells sorted from blood. The subset here: CD45RA+ positively selected.

This chain's CDR3 is CASGRRTGELFF. In DNA, the CDR3 is TGTGCCTCCGGCCGGCGGACCGGGGAGCTGTTTTTT. V gene TRBV11-2 combines with J gene TRBJ2-2, with D uncertain. The CDR3 has 12 residues. The germline gives CDR1 SGHAT, CDR2 FQNNGV. With 11 bases removed from V and 5 bases from J, the gap between germline ends came to 12 bases. The variable domain in full, completed from reference TRBV11-2 and TRBJ2-2, reads EAGVAQSPRYKIIEKRQSVAFWCNPISGHATLYWYQQILGQGPKLLIQFQNNGVVDDSQLPKDRFSAERLKGVDSTLKIQPAKLEDSAVYLCASGRRTGELFFGEGSRLTVL.